The rows below give T cell receptor beta chains drawn from one sample of a study. TCRdb independently ran MiXCR on the 5' RACE reads; one entry per CDR3 protein. The sample includes approximately 11,000 distinct CDR3 sequences, around 28% of them seen just once. Specimen: Tregs sorted from a lymph node. The receptors originated from a female donor with breast cancer. CDR3s include the opening cysteine and the closing phenylalanine or tryptophan. D genes are given only for firm matches. A row's size may be missing; if present it is once, few, many or a size class.

clone_size: many
v_call: TRBV12-3/TRBV12-4
j_call: TRBJ1-3
d_call: -
cdr3_nt: TGTGCCAGCAGTCCCCGGGCAGGTACCGGGCTCTCTGGAAACACCATATATTTT
cdr3_aa: CASSPRAGTGLSGNTIYF

clone_size: many
v_call: TRBV7-6
j_call: TRBJ2-3
d_call: TRBD2
cdr3_nt: TGTGCCAGCCGGGGGCTAGCGGGAAAGGAGGGGGATACGCAGTATTTT
cdr3_aa: CASRGLAGKEGDTQYF

clone_size: -
v_call: TRBV19
j_call: TRBJ1-2
d_call: TRBD1
cdr3_nt: TGTGCCAGTAGGCCTAACACAGGGGGCGTAGACTATGGCTACACCTTC
cdr3_aa: CASRPNTGGVDYGYTF

clone_size: medium-sized
v_call: TRBV27
j_call: TRBJ1-1
d_call: -
cdr3_nt: TGTGCCAGCAGTTTGGGTGGAAGGAACACTGAAGCTTTCTTT
cdr3_aa: CASSLGGRNTEAFF

clone_size: many
v_call: TRBV7-9
j_call: TRBJ2-2
d_call: -
cdr3_nt: TGTGCCAGCACAGACCGTACCGGGGAGCTGTTTTTT
cdr3_aa: CASTDRTGELFF

clone_size: many
v_call: TRBV9
j_call: TRBJ2-1
d_call: TRBD1
cdr3_nt: TGTGCCAGCAGCGAGGACAGGACCTCCTACAATGAGCAGTTCTTC
cdr3_aa: CASSEDRTSYNEQFF

clone_size: many
v_call: TRBV7-6
j_call: TRBJ2-1
d_call: TRBD2
cdr3_nt: TGTGCCAGCAGCTTAAGGGGTCTAGCGGGAGCTGGGAATGAGCAGTTCTTC
cdr3_aa: CASSLRGLAGAGNEQFF

clone_size: many
v_call: TRBV24-1
j_call: TRBJ2-7
d_call: -
cdr3_nt: TGTGCCACCAGTGATTCACGCGCGGTTTCCTACGAGCAGTACTTC
cdr3_aa: CATSDSRAVSYEQYF

clone_size: medium-sized
v_call: TRBV3-1
j_call: TRBJ1-1
d_call: TRBD1
cdr3_nt: TGTGCCAGCAGCCACGACCCTCCGGGACAGCTCATGAACACTGAAGCTTTCTTT
cdr3_aa: CASSHDPPGQLMNTEAFF

clone_size: medium-sized
v_call: TRBV6-5
j_call: TRBJ2-3
d_call: -
cdr3_nt: TGTGCCAGCAGTTACGGGCAGGGGACAGATACGCAGTATTTT
cdr3_aa: CASSYGQGTDTQYF

clone_size: -
v_call: TRBV30
j_call: TRBJ2-5
d_call: -
cdr3_nt: TGTGCCTGGAGTGCCGACACTACACAAGAGACCCAGTACTTC
cdr3_aa: CAWSADTTQETQYF

clone_size: few
v_call: TRBV20-1
j_call: TRBJ1-1
d_call: TRBD1
cdr3_nt: TGCAGTGCTAGAGATGTTCGGACAGGGTTCACTGAAGCTTTCTTT
cdr3_aa: CSARDVRTGFTEAFF

clone_size: medium-sized
v_call: TRBV30
j_call: TRBJ2-1
d_call: TRBD2
cdr3_nt: TGTGCCTGGAACTATCTAGCGGGAGGGCCCTACAATGAGCAGTTCTTC
cdr3_aa: CAWNYLAGGPYNEQFF

clone_size: -
v_call: TRBV19
j_call: TRBJ1-1
d_call: -
cdr3_nt: TGTGCCAGTAGTACCTACTCGTTGAACACTGAAGCTTTCTTT
cdr3_aa: CASSTYSLNTEAFF

clone_size: medium-sized
v_call: TRBV20-1
j_call: TRBJ2-5
d_call: -
cdr3_nt: TGCAGTGCTAGAGATTCTCGCAGGCGTCAAGAGACCCAGTACTTC
cdr3_aa: CSARDSRRRQETQYF

clone_size: -
v_call: TRBV9
j_call: TRBJ1-1
d_call: -
cdr3_nt: TGTGCCAGCGGGGGCAGTGAAGCTTTCTTT
cdr3_aa: CASGGSEAFF

clone_size: medium-sized
v_call: TRBV12-3/TRBV12-4
j_call: TRBJ2-1
d_call: TRBD1
cdr3_nt: TGTGCCAGCAGTTCGTCCGGGACAGGGAGATACAATGAGCAGTTCTTC
cdr3_aa: CASSSSGTGRYNEQFF

clone_size: many
v_call: TRBV2
j_call: TRBJ1-2
d_call: -
cdr3_nt: TGTGCCAGCAGTGAAGTCGGGGGAGTGGAGAACTATGGCTACACCTTC
cdr3_aa: CASSEVGGVENYGYTF

clone_size: many
v_call: TRBV3-1
j_call: TRBJ2-1
d_call: TRBD2
cdr3_nt: TGTGCCAGCAGCTACGGGACTAGACTTATTGAGCAGTTCTTC
cdr3_aa: CASSYGTRLIEQFF

clone_size: -
v_call: TRBV27
j_call: TRBJ2-1
d_call: -
cdr3_nt: TGTGCCAGCGCCTCTGCTCTAGCGAGGCTCCACAATGAGCAGTTCTTC
cdr3_aa: CASASALARLHNEQFF

clone_size: -
v_call: TRBV29-1
j_call: TRBJ2-3
d_call: TRBD2
cdr3_nt: TGCAGCGTTAACGGACTATCGGGAGGGCCGAGGCTTTGTGGCACAGATACGCAGTATTTT
cdr3_aa: CSVNGLSGGPRLCGTDTQYF

clone_size: medium-sized
v_call: TRBV6-1
j_call: TRBJ2-3
d_call: TRBD2
cdr3_nt: TGTGCCAGCAGGTGGGACTATAGCACAGATACGCAGTATTTT
cdr3_aa: CASRWDYSTDTQYF

clone_size: -
v_call: TRBV9
j_call: TRBJ2-2
d_call: TRBD2
cdr3_nt: TGTGCCAGCAGCGCCGAACTAGCGGGAGGACCGAACACCGGGGAGCTGTTTTTT
cdr3_aa: CASSAELAGGPNTGELFF

clone_size: -
v_call: TRBV6-1
j_call: TRBJ1-1
d_call: -
cdr3_nt: TGTGCCAGCAGTGGGGGGGGCTCTGAAGCTCTCTTT
cdr3_aa: CASSGGGSEALF

clone_size: medium-sized
v_call: TRBV5-1
j_call: TRBJ2-7
d_call: -
cdr3_nt: TGCGCCAGCAGCTTCTGGACATCTTACGAGCAGTACTTC
cdr3_aa: CASSFWTSYEQYF

clone_size: many
v_call: TRBV19
j_call: TRBJ1-5
d_call: -
cdr3_nt: TGTGCCAGTAGCCAGGGTTATAGCAATCAGCCCCAGCATTTT
cdr3_aa: CASSQGYSNQPQHF

clone_size: many
v_call: TRBV5-1
j_call: TRBJ1-2
d_call: -
cdr3_nt: TGCGCCAGCAGCCGGGACCCCTCGGCCTATGGCTACACCTTC
cdr3_aa: CASSRDPSAYGYTF

clone_size: -
v_call: TRBV11-2
j_call: TRBJ1-2
d_call: -
cdr3_nt: TGTGCCAGCAGCCCCTGGAGCGGGGGTGGCTACACCTTC
cdr3_aa: CASSPWSGGGYTF

clone_size: -
v_call: TRBV4-1
j_call: TRBJ2-7
d_call: -
cdr3_nt: TGCGCCAGCAGCCAAGACCAGAAACAGACCTCCTACGAGCAGTACTTC
cdr3_aa: CASSQDQKQTSYEQYF

clone_size: many
v_call: TRBV4-2
j_call: TRBJ1-1
d_call: TRBD1
cdr3_nt: TGTGCCAGCAGCCAAGATGGGACAGAACGCACTGAAGCTTTCTTT
cdr3_aa: CASSQDGTERTEAFF

clone_size: medium-sized
v_call: TRBV12-3/TRBV12-4
j_call: TRBJ2-1
d_call: -
cdr3_nt: TGTGCCAGCAGTTCCCGGGACCAAGCTTCCTACAATGAGCAGTTCTTC
cdr3_aa: CASSSRDQASYNEQFF

clone_size: medium-sized
v_call: TRBV6-5
j_call: TRBJ1-1
d_call: -
cdr3_nt: TGTGCCAGCAGCCCACGCGTGGACTTGAACACTGAAGCTTTCTTT
cdr3_aa: CASSPRVDLNTEAFF

clone_size: medium-sized
v_call: TRBV6-1
j_call: TRBJ2-7
d_call: TRBD2
cdr3_nt: TGTGCCAGCAATCCCCCTAGCGGGAGGGCCGGGGAGCAGTACTTC
cdr3_aa: CASNPPSGRAGEQYF

clone_size: medium-sized
v_call: TRBV5-1
j_call: TRBJ2-7
d_call: TRBD1
cdr3_nt: TGCGCCAGCAGCTTCGGGACAGGGGGCTACGAGCAGTACTTC
cdr3_aa: CASSFGTGGYEQYF

clone_size: medium-sized
v_call: TRBV7-6
j_call: TRBJ2-1
d_call: -
cdr3_nt: TGTGCCAGCAGCCAGGGAGGAGCCTACAATGAGCAGTTCTTC
cdr3_aa: CASSQGGAYNEQFF

clone_size: -
v_call: TRBV7-2
j_call: TRBJ2-2
d_call: TRBD2
cdr3_nt: TGTGCCAGCACCCTCGCGGCTAGCGGGAACACCGGGGAGCTGTTTTTT
cdr3_aa: CASTLAASGNTGELFF

clone_size: many
v_call: TRBV12-3/TRBV12-4
j_call: TRBJ1-3
d_call: -
cdr3_nt: TGTGCCAGCAGTTCGCCCTCGACAGGACTAAGCTCTGGAAACACCATATATTTT
cdr3_aa: CASSSPSTGLSSGNTIYF

clone_size: many
v_call: TRBV20-1
j_call: TRBJ1-5
d_call: -
cdr3_nt: TGCAGTGCTAGATGGGGGGGACAGCCCCAGCATTTT
cdr3_aa: CSARWGGQPQHF

clone_size: medium-sized
v_call: TRBV10-2
j_call: TRBJ2-1
d_call: -
cdr3_nt: TGCGCCAGCAGTGGTATACCGGGCTCCTACAATGAGCAGTTCTTC
cdr3_aa: CASSGIPGSYNEQFF

clone_size: -
v_call: TRBV20-1
j_call: TRBJ2-7
d_call: TRBD2
cdr3_nt: TGCAGTGGGGCGGGAGGGGACTACAATGAGCAGTACTTC
cdr3_aa: CSGAGGDYNEQYF

clone_size: few
v_call: TRBV3-1
j_call: TRBJ2-1
d_call: -
cdr3_nt: TGTGCCAGCAGCCAAGAGGATCGCTCCTACAATGAGCAGTTCTTC
cdr3_aa: CASSQEDRSYNEQFF

clone_size: medium-sized
v_call: TRBV7-9
j_call: TRBJ2-1
d_call: TRBD2
cdr3_nt: TGTGCCAGCAGCACCACTAGCGGGACCGACAATGAGCAGTTCTTC
cdr3_aa: CASSTTSGTDNEQFF

clone_size: many
v_call: TRBV19
j_call: TRBJ1-5
d_call: TRBD1
cdr3_nt: TGTGCCAGTAGTTCCCGACAGGGAGGGGGTCAGCCCCAGCATTTT
cdr3_aa: CASSSRQGGGQPQHF

clone_size: -
v_call: TRBV7-2
j_call: TRBJ2-4
d_call: -
cdr3_nt: TGTGCCAGCAGCATAGTGACAGGATTAAACATTCAGTACTTC
cdr3_aa: CASSIVTGLNIQYF

clone_size: medium-sized
v_call: TRBV5-1
j_call: TRBJ1-6
d_call: TRBD1
cdr3_nt: TGCGCCAGCAGCACTGGGACAGGGGTTAATTCACCCCTCCACTTT
cdr3_aa: CASSTGTGVNSPLHF

clone_size: medium-sized
v_call: TRBV5-1
j_call: TRBJ2-7
d_call: TRBD1
cdr3_nt: TGCGCCAGCAGCCCGTTTTCCGGGACAGGGTTCTCCTACGAGCAGTACTTC
cdr3_aa: CASSPFSGTGFSYEQYF

clone_size: medium-sized
v_call: TRBV7-3
j_call: TRBJ1-1
d_call: -
cdr3_nt: TGTGCCAGCAGCTTAGGATGGGGCACTGAAGCTTTCTTT
cdr3_aa: CASSLGWGTEAFF

clone_size: many
v_call: TRBV20-1
j_call: TRBJ2-7
d_call: -
cdr3_nt: TGCAGCACAGGGTATCCCTACGAGCAGTACTTC
cdr3_aa: CSTGYPYEQYF